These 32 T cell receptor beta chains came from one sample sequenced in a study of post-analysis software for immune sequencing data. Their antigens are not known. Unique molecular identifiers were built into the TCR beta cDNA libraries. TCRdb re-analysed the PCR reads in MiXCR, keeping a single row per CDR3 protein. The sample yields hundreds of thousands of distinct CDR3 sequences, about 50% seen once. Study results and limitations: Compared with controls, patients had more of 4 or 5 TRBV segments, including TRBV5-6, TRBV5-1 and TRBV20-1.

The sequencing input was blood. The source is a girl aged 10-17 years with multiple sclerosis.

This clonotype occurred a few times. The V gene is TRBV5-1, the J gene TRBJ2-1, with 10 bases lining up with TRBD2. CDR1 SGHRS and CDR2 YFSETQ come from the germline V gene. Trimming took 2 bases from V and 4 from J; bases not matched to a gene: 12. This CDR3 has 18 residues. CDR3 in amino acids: CASSFPLAGNNIYNEQFF. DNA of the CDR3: TGCGCCAGCAGCTTTCCACTAGCGGGGAACAATATTTACAATGAGCAGTTCTTC. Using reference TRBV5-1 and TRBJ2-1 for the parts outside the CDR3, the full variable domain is KAGVTQTPRYLIKTRGQQVTLSCSPISGHRSVSWYQQTPGQGLQFLFEYFSETQRNKGNFPGRFSGRQFSNSRSEMNVSTLELGDSALYLCASSFPLAGNNIYNEQFFGPGTRLTVL.

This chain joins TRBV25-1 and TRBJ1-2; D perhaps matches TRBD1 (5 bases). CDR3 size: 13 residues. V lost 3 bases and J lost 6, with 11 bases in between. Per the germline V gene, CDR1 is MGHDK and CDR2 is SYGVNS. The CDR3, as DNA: TGTGCCAGCAGTGACGCCGGGGCTCATGGCTACACCTTC. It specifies CASSDAGAHGYTF.

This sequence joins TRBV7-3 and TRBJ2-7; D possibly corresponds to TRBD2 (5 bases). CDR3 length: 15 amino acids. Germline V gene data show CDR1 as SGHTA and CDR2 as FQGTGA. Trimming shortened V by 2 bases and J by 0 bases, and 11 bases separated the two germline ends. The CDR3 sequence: CASSLGEPASYEQYF. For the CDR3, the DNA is TGTGCCAGCAGCTTAGGGGAGCCAGCCTCCTACGAGCAGTACTTC.

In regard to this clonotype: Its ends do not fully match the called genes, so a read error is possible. The CDR3 sequence: CASSLVGAVSYEQYF. The CDR3 DNA sequence: TGCGCCAGCAGTTTGGTTGGGGCGGTCTCCTACGAGCAGTACTTC. The chain recombines TRBV5-1 with TRBJ2-7; possible D gene TRBD1, 5 bases. The CDR3 totals 15 residues. Germline CDR1 reads SGHRS; CDR2 reads YFSETQ.

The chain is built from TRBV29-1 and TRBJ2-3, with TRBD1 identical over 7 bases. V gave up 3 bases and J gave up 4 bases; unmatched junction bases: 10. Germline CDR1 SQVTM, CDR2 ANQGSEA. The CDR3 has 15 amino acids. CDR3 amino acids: CSVEAPGGKADTQYF. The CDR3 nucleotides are TGCAGCGTTGAGGCGCCAGGGGGTAAGGCAGATACGCAGTATTTT.

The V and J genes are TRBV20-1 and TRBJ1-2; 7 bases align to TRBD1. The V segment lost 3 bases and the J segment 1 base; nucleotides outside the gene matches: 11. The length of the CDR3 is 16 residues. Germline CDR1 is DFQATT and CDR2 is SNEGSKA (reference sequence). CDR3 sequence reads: CSARPGQPFLNYGYTF. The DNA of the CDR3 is TGCAGTGCTAGGCCGGGACAGCCATTCCTTAACTATGGCTACACCTTC.

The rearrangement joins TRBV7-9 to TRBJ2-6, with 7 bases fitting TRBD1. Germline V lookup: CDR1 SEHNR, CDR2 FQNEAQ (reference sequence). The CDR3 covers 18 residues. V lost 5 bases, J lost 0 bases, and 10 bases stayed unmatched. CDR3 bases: TGTGCCAGCAGCCCCAACACAGGGGTTAGCTCTGGGGCCAACGTCCTGACTTTC. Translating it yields CASSPNTGVSSGANVLTF.

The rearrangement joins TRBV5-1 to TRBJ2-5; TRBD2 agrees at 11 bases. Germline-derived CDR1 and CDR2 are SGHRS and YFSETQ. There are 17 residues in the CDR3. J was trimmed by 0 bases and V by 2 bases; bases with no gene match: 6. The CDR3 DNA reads TGCGCCAGCAGCTTAGGAGCTAGCGGGGGGAACCAAGAGACCCAGTACTTC. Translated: CASSLGASGGNQETQYF.

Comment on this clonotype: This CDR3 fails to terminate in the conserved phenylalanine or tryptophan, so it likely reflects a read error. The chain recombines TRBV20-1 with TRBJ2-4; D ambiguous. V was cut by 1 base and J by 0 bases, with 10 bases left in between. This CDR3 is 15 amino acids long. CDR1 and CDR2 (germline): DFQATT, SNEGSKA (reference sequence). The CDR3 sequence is CSARAGSEAKNIQYS. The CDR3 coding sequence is TGCAGTGCTAGAGCCGGCAGTGAAGCCAAAAACATTCAGTACTCC.

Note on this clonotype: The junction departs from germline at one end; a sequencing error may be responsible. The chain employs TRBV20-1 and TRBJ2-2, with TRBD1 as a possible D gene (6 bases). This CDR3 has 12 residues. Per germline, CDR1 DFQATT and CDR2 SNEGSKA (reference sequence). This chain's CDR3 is CRARQGGGELFF. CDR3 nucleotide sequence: TGCAGGGCTAGACAAGGGGGCGGGGAGCTGTTTTTT.

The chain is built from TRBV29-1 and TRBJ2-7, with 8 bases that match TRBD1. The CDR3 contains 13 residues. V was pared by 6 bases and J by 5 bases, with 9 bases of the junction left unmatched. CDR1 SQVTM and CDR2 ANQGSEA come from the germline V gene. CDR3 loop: CSVTRQGAHEQYF. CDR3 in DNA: TGCAGCGTAACAAGGCAGGGGGCCCACGAGCAGTACTTC.

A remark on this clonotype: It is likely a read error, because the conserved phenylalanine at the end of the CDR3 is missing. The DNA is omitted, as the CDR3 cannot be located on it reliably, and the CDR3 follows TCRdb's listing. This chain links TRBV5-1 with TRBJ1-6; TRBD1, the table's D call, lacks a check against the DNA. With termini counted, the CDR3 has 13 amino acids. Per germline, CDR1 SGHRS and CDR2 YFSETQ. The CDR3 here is CASSSELTGDLNY.

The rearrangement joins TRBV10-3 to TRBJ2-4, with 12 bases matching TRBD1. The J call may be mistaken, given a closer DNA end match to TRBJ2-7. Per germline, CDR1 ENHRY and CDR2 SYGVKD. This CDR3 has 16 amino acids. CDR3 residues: CAISERAGTGGDEQYF. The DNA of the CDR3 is TGTGCCATCAGTGAGAGGGCCGGGACAGGGGGCGACGAGCAGTACTTC.

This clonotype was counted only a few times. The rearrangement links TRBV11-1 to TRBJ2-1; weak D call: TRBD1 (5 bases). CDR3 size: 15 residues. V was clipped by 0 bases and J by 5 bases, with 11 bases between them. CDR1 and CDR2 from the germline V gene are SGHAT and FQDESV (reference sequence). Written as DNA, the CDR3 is TGTGCCAGCAGCTTAGCCAGAAAGGGGAACAATGAGCAGTTCTTC. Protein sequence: CASSLARKGNNEQFF.

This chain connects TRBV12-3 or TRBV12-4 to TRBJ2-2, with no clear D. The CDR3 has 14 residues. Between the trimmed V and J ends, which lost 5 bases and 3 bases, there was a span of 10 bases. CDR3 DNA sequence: TGTGCCAGCAGTCGGACCGCGGACACCGGGGAGCTGTTTTTT. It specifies CASSRTADTGELFF.

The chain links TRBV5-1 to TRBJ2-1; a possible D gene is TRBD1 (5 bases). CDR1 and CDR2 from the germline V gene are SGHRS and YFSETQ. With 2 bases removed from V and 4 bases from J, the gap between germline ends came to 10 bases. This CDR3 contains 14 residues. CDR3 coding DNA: TGCGCCAGCAGCTTCGGACAAAGATACAATGAGCAGTTCTTC. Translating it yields CASSFGQRYNEQFF.

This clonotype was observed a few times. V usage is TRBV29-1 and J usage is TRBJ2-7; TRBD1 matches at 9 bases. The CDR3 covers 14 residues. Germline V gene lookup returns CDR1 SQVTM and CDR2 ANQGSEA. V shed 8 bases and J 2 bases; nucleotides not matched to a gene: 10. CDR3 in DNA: TGCAGCATCCAGGGACAGGGTGATGCCTACGAGCAGTACTTC. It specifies CSIQGQGDAYEQYF.

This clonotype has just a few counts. Written as DNA, the CDR3 is TGTGCCAGCAGCCTCGTGGGAGGGACTGGGGCCAACGTCCTGACTTTC. Translated: CASSLVGGTGANVLTF. The rearrangement links TRBV7-2 to TRBJ2-6, with 7 bases lining up with TRBD2. The germline CDR1 and CDR2 sequences are SGHTA and FQGNSA. This CDR3 comprises 16 residues. The V segment lost 5 bases and the J segment 2 bases; nucleotides outside the gene matches: 6.

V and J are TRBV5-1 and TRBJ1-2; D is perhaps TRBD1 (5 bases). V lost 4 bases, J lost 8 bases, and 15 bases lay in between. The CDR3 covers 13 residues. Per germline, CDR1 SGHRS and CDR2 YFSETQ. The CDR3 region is CASSPGRRGGYTF. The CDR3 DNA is TGCGCCAGCAGCCCCGGAAGGAGGGGAGGCTACACCTTC.

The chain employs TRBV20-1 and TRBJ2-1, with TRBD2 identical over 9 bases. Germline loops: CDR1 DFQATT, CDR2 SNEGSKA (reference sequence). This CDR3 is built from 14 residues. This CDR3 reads CSKREATLYNEQFF. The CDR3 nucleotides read TGCAGCAAGCGGGAGGCTACGCTTTACAATGAGCAGTTCTTC.

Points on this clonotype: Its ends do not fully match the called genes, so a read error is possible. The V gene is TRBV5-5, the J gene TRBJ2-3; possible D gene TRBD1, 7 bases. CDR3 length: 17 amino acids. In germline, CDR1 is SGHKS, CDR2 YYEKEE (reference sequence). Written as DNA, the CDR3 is TGTGCCAGCAGCGATTACAGGGGCGGGAAAGGCACGGATACGCAGTATTTT. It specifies CASSDYRGGKGTDTQYF.

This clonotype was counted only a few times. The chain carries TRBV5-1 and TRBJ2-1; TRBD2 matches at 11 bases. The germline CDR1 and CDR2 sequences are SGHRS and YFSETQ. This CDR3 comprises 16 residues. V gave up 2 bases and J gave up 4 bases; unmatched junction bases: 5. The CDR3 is CASSFQGTSGYNEQFF. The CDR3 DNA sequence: TGCGCCAGCAGCTTCCAAGGGACTAGCGGATACAATGAGCAGTTCTTC.

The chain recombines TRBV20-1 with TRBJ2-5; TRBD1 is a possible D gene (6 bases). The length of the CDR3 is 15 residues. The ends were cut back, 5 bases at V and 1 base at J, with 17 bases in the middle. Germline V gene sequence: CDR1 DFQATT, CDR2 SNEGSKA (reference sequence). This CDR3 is CSALYSGTFQETQYF. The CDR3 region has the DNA TGCAGTGCTCTTTACTCCGGGACATTCCAAGAGACCCAGTACTTC.

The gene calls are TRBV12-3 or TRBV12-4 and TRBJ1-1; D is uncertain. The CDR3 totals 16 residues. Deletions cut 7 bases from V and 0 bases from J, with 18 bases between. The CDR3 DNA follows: TGTGCCAGCACTTCCTCTTTCGGACTCTTGAACACTGAAGCTTTCTTT. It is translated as CASTSSFGLLNTEAFF.

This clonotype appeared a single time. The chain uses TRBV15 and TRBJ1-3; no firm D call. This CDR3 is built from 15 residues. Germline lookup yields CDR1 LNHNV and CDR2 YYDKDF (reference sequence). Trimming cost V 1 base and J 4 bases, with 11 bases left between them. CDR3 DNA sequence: TGTGCCACCAGCAGAGTAGACTTTTTGGGAAACACCATATATTTT. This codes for CATSRVDFLGNTIYF. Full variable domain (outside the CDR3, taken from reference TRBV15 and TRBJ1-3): DAMVIQNPRYQVTQFGKPVTLSCSQTLNHNVMYWYQQKSSQAPKLLFHYYDKDFNNEADTPDNFQSRRPNTSFCFLDIRSPGLGDTAMYLCATSRVDFLGNTIYFGEGSWLTVV.

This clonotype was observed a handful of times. Here the CDR3 reads CSAGKGLAGRDTQYF. The CDR3 DNA reads as TGCAGTGCTGGGAAGGGACTAGCGGGAAGAGATACGCAGTATTTT. This sequence joins TRBV20-1 and TRBJ2-3, with 13 nucleotides matching TRBD2. Germline V gives CDR1 DFQATT, CDR2 SNEGSKA (reference sequence). V was pared by 5 bases and J by 5 bases, with 7 bases of the junction left unmatched. This CDR3 is 15 amino acids long.

The CDR3 sequence: CATDREDRVVNEQFF. CDR3 DNA: TGTGCCACCGACCGAGAGGACAGGGTAGTCAATGAGCAGTTCTTC. V usage is TRBV10-3 and J usage is TRBJ2-1, with 8 nucleotides matching TRBD1. The trim removed 10 bases at V and 6 bases at J, leaving 14 bases unmatched. CDR1 is ENHRY, CDR2 SYGVKD, per germline. CDR3 length: 15 amino acids.

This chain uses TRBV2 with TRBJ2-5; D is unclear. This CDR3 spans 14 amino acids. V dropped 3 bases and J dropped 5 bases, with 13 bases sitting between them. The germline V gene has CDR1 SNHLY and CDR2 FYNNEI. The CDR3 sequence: CASSDPESAETQYF. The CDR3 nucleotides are TGTGCCAGCAGTGACCCGGAATCGGCGGAGACCCAGTACTTC.

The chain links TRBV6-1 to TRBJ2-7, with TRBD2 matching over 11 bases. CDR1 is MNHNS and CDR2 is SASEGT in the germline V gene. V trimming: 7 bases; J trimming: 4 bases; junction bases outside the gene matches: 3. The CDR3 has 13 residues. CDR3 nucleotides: TGTGCCAGCAAACTAGCGGGGGAGTACGAGCAGTACTTC. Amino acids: CASKLAGEYEQYF.

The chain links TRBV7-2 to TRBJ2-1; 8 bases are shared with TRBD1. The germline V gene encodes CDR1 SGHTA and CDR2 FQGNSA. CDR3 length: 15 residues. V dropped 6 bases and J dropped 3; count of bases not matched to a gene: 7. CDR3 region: CASRRDRGGYNEQFF. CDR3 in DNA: TGTGCCAGCAGACGCGACAGGGGAGGCTACAATGAGCAGTTCTTC.

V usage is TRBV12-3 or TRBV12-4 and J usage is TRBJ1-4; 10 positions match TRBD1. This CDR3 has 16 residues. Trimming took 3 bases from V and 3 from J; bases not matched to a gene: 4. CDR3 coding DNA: TGTGCCAGCAGTTTGACAGGGGGCAGGGCTAATGAAAAACTGTTTTTT. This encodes CASSLTGGRANEKLFF.

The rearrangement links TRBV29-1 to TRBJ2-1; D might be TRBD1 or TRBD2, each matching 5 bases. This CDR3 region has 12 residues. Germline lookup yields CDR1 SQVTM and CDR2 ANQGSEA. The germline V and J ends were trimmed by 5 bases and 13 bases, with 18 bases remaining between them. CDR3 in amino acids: CSVSARGIAQFF. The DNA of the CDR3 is TGCAGCGTTTCTGCGAGGGGTATTGCACAGTTCTTC.